Listed below are T cell receptor beta chains from one sample, sequenced in a study of T-cell reconstitution after alpha-beta-depleted transplantation in children. TCRdb passed the PCR reads through MiXCR, listing each CDR3 protein once. In the table there are over 300,000 distinct CDR3 sequences, about a tenth of which are singletons. Material: PBMCs from the stem cell graft donor, obtained from the stem cell graft. These receptor sequences come from a human donor who donated a stem cell graft to a child with acute lymphoblastic leukemia. The CDR3 runs from the conserved cysteine through the conserved F or W. D genes are given only for firm matches. Some rows have no size entry. The others give once, few or many, or a class for an expanded clone.

CDR3aa: CASSPGTSGRDNTDTQYF; CDR3nt: TGTGCCAGCAGCCCCGGGACTAGCGGGAGGGACAACACAGATACGCAGTATTTT; v_gene: TRBV12-3/TRBV12-4; d_gene: TRBD2; len: 18; j_gene: TRBJ2-3; abundance: few
CDR3aa: CASSSLAGDGTGELFF; CDR3nt: TGTGCCAGCAGTTCATTAGCGGGAGACGGCACCGGGGAGCTGTTTTTT; v_gene: TRBV27; d_gene: TRBD2; len: 16; j_gene: TRBJ2-2; abundance: NA
CDR3aa: CASSPGLARDGELFF; CDR3nt: TGTGCCAGCAGTCCCGGACTAGCGAGGGACGGGGAGCTGTTTTTT; v_gene: TRBV12-3/TRBV12-4; d_gene: TRBD2; len: 15; j_gene: TRBJ2-2; abundance: many
CDR3aa: CASSYLRAGGRDEQFF; CDR3nt: TGTGCCAGCAGTTACCTCCGGGCGGGAGGTCGGGATGAGCAGTTCTTC; v_gene: TRBV6-2/TRBV6-3; d_gene: TRBD2; len: 16; j_gene: TRBJ2-1; abundance: NA
CDR3aa: CASSSRTGQVQETQYF; CDR3nt: TGTGCCAGCAGCTCACGGACGGGACAGGTCCAAGAGACCCAGTACTTC; v_gene: TRBV7-2; d_gene: TRBD1; len: 16; j_gene: TRBJ2-5; abundance: NA
CDR3aa: CASSLLGEQPQHF; CDR3nt: TGTGCCAGCAGTTTATTGGGGGAACAGCCCCAGCATTTT; v_gene: TRBV27; d_gene: NA; len: 13; j_gene: TRBJ1-5; abundance: few
CDR3aa: CAITPDGDEQFF; CDR3nt: TGTGCCATCACCCCGGACGGCGATGAGCAGTTCTTC; v_gene: TRBV10-3; d_gene: NA; len: 12; j_gene: TRBJ2-1; abundance: NA
CDR3aa: CASPINIDRGLVYGYTF; CDR3nt: TGTGCCAGCCCCATAAACATAGACAGGGGGCTTGTCTATGGCTACACCTTC; v_gene: TRBV7-2; d_gene: TRBD1; len: 17; j_gene: TRBJ1-2; abundance: NA
CDR3aa: CASSLQGGTYNEQFF; CDR3nt: TGCGCCAGCAGCCTGCAGGGGGGGACTTACAATGAGCAGTTCTTC; v_gene: TRBV5-1; d_gene: NA; len: 15; j_gene: TRBJ2-1; abundance: NA
CDR3aa: CASSQEQHGNTIYF; CDR3nt: TGTGCCAGCAGCCAAGAACAGCATGGAAACACCATATATTTT; v_gene: TRBV3-1; d_gene: NA; len: 14; j_gene: TRBJ1-3; abundance: NA
CDR3aa: CATSRALLAGGTDTQYF; CDR3nt: TGTGCCACCAGCAGAGCCCTACTAGCGGGGGGCACAGATACGCAGTATTTT; v_gene: TRBV15; d_gene: TRBD2; len: 17; j_gene: TRBJ2-3; abundance: NA
CDR3aa: CASGNPEAGDQYNEQFF; CDR3nt: TGCGCCAGCGGGAACCCCGAAGCGGGAGATCAATACAATGAGCAGTTCTTC; v_gene: TRBV5-1; d_gene: TRBD2; len: 17; j_gene: TRBJ2-1; abundance: many
CDR3aa: CATSRWGTAGELFF; CDR3nt: TGTGCCACCAGCCGATGGGGGACAGCCGGGGAGCTGTTTTTT; v_gene: TRBV15; d_gene: TRBD1; len: 14; j_gene: TRBJ2-2; abundance: few
CDR3aa: CASSLAIDQGATNEKLFF; CDR3nt: TGCGCCAGCAGCTTGGCCATAGACCAAGGAGCAACTAATGAAAAACTGTTTTTT; v_gene: TRBV5-1; d_gene: NA; len: 18; j_gene: TRBJ1-4; abundance: NA
CDR3aa: CASSLKREGLYEQYF; CDR3nt: TGTGCCAGCAGCTTAAAGCGGGAGGGCCTATACGAGCAGTACTTC; v_gene: TRBV7-2; d_gene: TRBD2; len: 15; j_gene: TRBJ2-7; abundance: many
CDR3aa: CSVESDTLGNEQFF; CDR3nt: TGCAGCGTTGAAAGTGACACCCTCGGAAATGAGCAGTTCTTC; v_gene: TRBV29-1; d_gene: NA; len: 14; j_gene: TRBJ2-1; abundance: few
CDR3aa: CASSLAVHQETQYF; CDR3nt: TGCGCCAGCAGCTTGGCCGTACACCAAGAGACCCAGTACTTC; v_gene: TRBV5-1; d_gene: NA; len: 14; j_gene: TRBJ2-5; abundance: many
CDR3aa: CASSAYPGLGYEQFF; CDR3nt: TGTGCCAGCAGCGCATATCCGGGACTGGGGTATGAGCAGTTCTTC; v_gene: TRBV7-2; d_gene: NA; len: 15; j_gene: TRBJ2-1; abundance: NA
CDR3aa: CASGFTTRAGRNEQFF; CDR3nt: TGTGCTAGTGGTTTTACAACTAGGGCAGGGAGGAATGAGCAGTTCTTC; v_gene: TRBV12-5; d_gene: NA; len: 16; j_gene: TRBJ2-1; abundance: NA
CDR3aa: CAISAPDRGSYEQYF; CDR3nt: TGTGCCATCAGCGCCCCGGACAGGGGGTCCTACGAGCAGTACTTC; v_gene: TRBV10-3; d_gene: TRBD1; len: 15; j_gene: TRBJ2-7; abundance: many
CDR3aa: CSARGIEQGSSYEQYF; CDR3nt: TGCAGTGCTAGAGGGATTGAACAGGGAAGCTCCTACGAGCAGTACTTC; v_gene: TRBV20-1; d_gene: NA; len: 16; j_gene: TRBJ2-7; abundance: once
CDR3aa: CASSASRGGVETQYF; CDR3nt: TGTGCCAGCAGCGCCTCCCGGGGAGGTGTGGAGACCCAGTACTTC; v_gene: TRBV9; d_gene: NA; len: 15; j_gene: TRBJ2-5; abundance: NA
CDR3aa: CASSLLAGLNTGELFF; CDR3nt: TGTGCCAGCAGCCTTCTAGCGGGGCTAAACACCGGGGAGCTGTTTTTT; v_gene: TRBV14; d_gene: TRBD2; len: 16; j_gene: TRBJ2-2; abundance: NA
CDR3aa: CSVEDQDGIQYF; CDR3nt: TGCAGCGTTGAAGACCAGGATGGGATTCAGTACTTC; v_gene: TRBV29-1; d_gene: NA; len: 12; j_gene: TRBJ2-4; abundance: few
CDR3aa: CASSLVVLSGRIGNEQFF; CDR3nt: TGTGCCAGCAGCTTAGTAGTTCTAAGCGGGAGAATCGGGAATGAGCAGTTCTTC; v_gene: TRBV11-2; d_gene: TRBD2; len: 18; j_gene: TRBJ2-1; abundance: few
CDR3aa: CASSPRVGGLSSYNEQFF; CDR3nt: TGTGCCAGCAGCCCAAGAGTCGGGGGTCTGAGCTCCTACAATGAGCAGTTCTTC; v_gene: TRBV11-2; d_gene: NA; len: 18; j_gene: TRBJ2-1; abundance: NA
CDR3aa: CASGLAGTNTGELFF; CDR3nt: TGCGCCAGCGGCCTAGCGGGAACGAACACCGGGGAGCTGTTTTTT; v_gene: TRBV4-3; d_gene: TRBD2; len: 15; j_gene: TRBJ2-2; abundance: NA
CDR3aa: CSARVPAGPDTQYF; CDR3nt: TGCAGTGCTAGAGTGCCAGCGGGCCCAGATACGCAGTATTTT; v_gene: TRBV20-1; d_gene: NA; len: 14; j_gene: TRBJ2-3; abundance: NA
CDR3aa: CASSLTVAGGYEQYF; CDR3nt: TGCGCCAGCAGCCTGACTGTAGCGGGAGGCTACGAGCAGTACTTC; v_gene: TRBV5-1; d_gene: TRBD2; len: 15; j_gene: TRBJ2-7; abundance: many
CDR3aa: CAIGQGIGNQPQHF; CDR3nt: TGTGCCATCGGACAGGGCATAGGCAATCAGCCCCAGCATTTT; v_gene: TRBV10-3; d_gene: TRBD1; len: 14; j_gene: TRBJ1-5; abundance: few
CDR3aa: CASSSGTDSFYEQYF; CDR3nt: TGTGCCAGCAGTTCGGGGACAGATAGTTTCTACGAGCAGTACTTC; v_gene: TRBV27; d_gene: TRBD1; len: 15; j_gene: TRBJ2-7; abundance: NA
CDR3aa: CASSLEQVNSGANVLTF; CDR3nt: TGCGCCAGCAGCTTGGAGCAGGTGAACTCTGGGGCCAACGTCCTGACTTTC; v_gene: TRBV5-1; d_gene: NA; len: 17; j_gene: TRBJ2-6; abundance: NA
CDR3aa: CASSVVERYNEQFF; CDR3nt: TGTGCCAGCAGCGTAGTTGAGCGCTACAATGAGCAGTTCTTC; v_gene: TRBV9; d_gene: NA; len: 14; j_gene: TRBJ2-1; abundance: NA
CDR3aa: CASSLEAATEAFF; CDR3nt: TGTGCCAGCAGTTTGGAGGCCGCCACTGAAGCTTTCTTT; v_gene: TRBV12-3/TRBV12-4; d_gene: NA; len: 13; j_gene: TRBJ1-1; abundance: NA
CDR3aa: CASSEWERGQYF; CDR3nt: TGTGCCAGCAGTGAATGGGAGCGGGGTCAGTACTTC; v_gene: TRBV2; d_gene: TRBD2; len: 12; j_gene: TRBJ2-4; abundance: NA
CDR3aa: CASSPWTGDGYTF; CDR3nt: TGTGCCAGCAGCCCTTGGACAGGGGATGGCTACACCTTC; v_gene: TRBV7-9; d_gene: TRBD1; len: 13; j_gene: TRBJ1-2; abundance: many
CDR3aa: CASSLRRGLDEAFF; CDR3nt: TGTGCCAGCTCACTCCGACGGGGGCTTGATGAAGCTTTCTTT; v_gene: TRBV18; d_gene: NA; len: 14; j_gene: TRBJ1-1; abundance: NA
CDR3aa: CSATGLAGGSSYNEQFF; CDR3nt: TGCAGTGCTACGGGACTAGCGGGAGGGAGCTCCTACAATGAGCAGTTCTTC; v_gene: TRBV20-1; d_gene: TRBD2; len: 17; j_gene: TRBJ2-1; abundance: few
CDR3aa: CASSPTGGNSYEQYF; CDR3nt: TGTGCCAGCAGCCCGACAGGGGGAAACTCCTACGAGCAGTACTTC; v_gene: TRBV7-2; d_gene: TRBD1; len: 15; j_gene: TRBJ2-7; abundance: NA
CDR3aa: CASSREGTSGSYEQYF; CDR3nt: TGTGCCAGCAGCCGCGAAGGGACTAGCGGTTCCTACGAGCAGTACTTC; v_gene: TRBV7-9; d_gene: TRBD2; len: 16; j_gene: TRBJ2-7; abundance: NA
CDR3aa: CASSNPFTDTQYF; CDR3nt: TGTGCCAGCAGCAATCCCTTCACAGATACGCAGTATTTT; v_gene: TRBV7-8; d_gene: NA; len: 13; j_gene: TRBJ2-3; abundance: few
CDR3aa: CATSRDRAGGTDTQYF; CDR3nt: TGTGCCACCAGCAGAGATCGAGCGGGAGGCACAGATACGCAGTATTTT; v_gene: TRBV15; d_gene: TRBD2; len: 16; j_gene: TRBJ2-3; abundance: many